The rows below give T cell receptor beta chains drawn from one sample of a study of molecular identifiers for immune sequencing clone quantification. Via MiXCR, TCRdb re-called the PCR reads, giving one row per CDR3 protein. Seen here are approximately 550,000 distinct CDR3 sequences, about a fifth observed once, and the top ten hold about 0.84%. Specimen: naive CD8+ T cells from blood, with Jurkat cell RNA spiked in. All receptors come from a human donor in good health. Some libraries in this study had Jurkat cell RNA spiked in. The CDR3 runs from the conserved cysteine through the conserved F or W. Fields, in order: V gene, J gene, D gene, clone size, CDR3 protein, CDR3 DNA. A D gene is named only where the DNA matches it firmly. Size values are once, few and many counts, or a class for expanded clones, and some rows have none.

v_gene: TRBV19; j_gene: TRBJ2-7; d_gene: TRBD2; abundance: .; CDR3aa: CATGPSSGVTYEQYF; CDR3nt: TGTGCCACCGGACCTTCGAGCGGGGTTACCTACGAGCAGTACTTC
v_gene: TRBV10-3; j_gene: TRBJ2-5; d_gene: TRBD2; abundance: .; CDR3aa: CAISVAGGLRETQYF; CDR3nt: TGTGCCATCAGTGTCGCGGGAGGCCTCCGAGAGACCCAGTACTTC
v_gene: TRBV5-1; j_gene: TRBJ2-7; d_gene: .; abundance: .; CDR3aa: CASSRQGTTYEQYF; CDR3nt: TGCGCCAGCAGCCGCCAGGGAACTACCTACGAGCAGTACTTC
v_gene: TRBV9; j_gene: TRBJ2-6; d_gene: .; abundance: .; CDR3aa: CASSLTYRPIGDSGANVLTF; CDR3nt: TGTGCCAGCAGCCTAACCTACCGGCCAATTGGGGACTCTGGGGCCAACGTCCTGACTTTC
v_gene: TRBV7-8; j_gene: TRBJ2-7; d_gene: TRBD1; abundance: .; CDR3aa: CASSLADRAERSSYEQYF; CDR3nt: TGTGCCAGCAGCTTAGCGGACAGGGCAGAAAGAAGCTCCTACGAGCAGTACTTC
v_gene: TRBV12-3/TRBV12-4; j_gene: TRBJ2-7; d_gene: .; abundance: few; CDR3aa: CASSFGNSFTYEQYF; CDR3nt: TGTGCCAGCAGTTTTGGTAATAGCTTTACCTACGAGCAGTACTTC
v_gene: TRBV6-1; j_gene: TRBJ2-3; d_gene: TRBD1; abundance: many; CDR3aa: CASRVDRGPGADTQYF; CDR3nt: TGTGCCAGCAGAGTCGACAGGGGCCCCGGGGCAGATACGCAGTATTTT
v_gene: TRBV2; j_gene: TRBJ2-5; d_gene: TRBD1; abundance: few; CDR3aa: CASSEKWQGDRETQYF; CDR3nt: TGTGCCAGCAGTGAAAAGTGGCAGGGGGACCGAGAGACCCAGTACTTC
v_gene: TRBV6-1; j_gene: TRBJ1-1; d_gene: .; abundance: .; CDR3aa: CASTSAWEDTEAFF; CDR3nt: TGTGCCAGCACGTCCGCGTGGGAGGACACTGAAGCTTTCTTT
v_gene: TRBV20-1; j_gene: TRBJ2-7; d_gene: .; abundance: many; CDR3aa: CSATDTYEQYF; CDR3nt: TGCAGTGCTACGGACACCTACGAGCAGTACTTC
v_gene: TRBV5-6; j_gene: TRBJ1-4; d_gene: .; abundance: few; CDR3aa: CASSTLRGQTNEKLFF; CDR3nt: TGTGCCAGCAGCACACTCAGGGGACAAACTAATGAAAAACTGTTTTTT
v_gene: TRBV19; j_gene: TRBJ2-7; d_gene: .; abundance: .; CDR3aa: CASSMETGPADEQYF; CDR3nt: TGTGCCAGTAGTATGGAGACAGGACCGGCAGACGAGCAGTACTTC
v_gene: TRBV27; j_gene: TRBJ2-7; d_gene: TRBD2; abundance: .; CDR3aa: CASSLYGTSGRPSYEQYF; CDR3nt: TGTGCCAGCAGTTTATATGGGACTAGCGGGAGGCCCTCCTACGAGCAGTACTTC
v_gene: TRBV27; j_gene: TRBJ1-1; d_gene: .; abundance: .; CDR3aa: CASSLGSFDTEAFF; CDR3nt: TGTGCCAGCAGTTTAGGGAGTTTCGACACTGAAGCTTTCTTT
v_gene: TRBV14; j_gene: TRBJ1-4; d_gene: .; abundance: many; CDR3aa: CASSLLQDEKLFF; CDR3nt: TGTGCCAGCAGCCTTTTACAAGACGAAAAACTGTTTTTT
v_gene: TRBV5-6; j_gene: TRBJ2-1; d_gene: TRBD2; abundance: once; CDR3aa: CASSSGPAGKNEQFF; CDR3nt: TGTGCCAGCAGCTCAGGACCAGCGGGAAAGAATGAGCAGTTCTTC
v_gene: TRBV28; j_gene: TRBJ2-4; d_gene: TRBD1; abundance: many; CDR3aa: CASSQNRGADDIQYF; CDR3nt: TGTGCCAGCAGCCAGAACAGGGGGGCAGACGACATTCAGTACTTC
v_gene: TRBV4-1; j_gene: TRBJ1-6; d_gene: .; abundance: .; CDR3aa: CASSQEPGFGSPLHF; CDR3nt: TGCGCCAGCAGCCAAGAGCCAGGGTTCGGGTCACCCCTCCACTTT
v_gene: TRBV4-3; j_gene: TRBJ2-7; d_gene: .; abundance: few; CDR3aa: CASSQGIGGSYEQYF; CDR3nt: TGCGCCAGCAGCCAAGGGATTGGAGGCTCCTACGAGCAGTACTTC
v_gene: TRBV30; j_gene: TRBJ2-3; d_gene: .; abundance: many; CDR3aa: CAWSGRADTQYF; CDR3nt: TGTGCCTGGAGTGGACGGGCAGATACGCAGTATTTT
v_gene: TRBV28; j_gene: TRBJ1-2; d_gene: .; abundance: few; CDR3aa: CASSSTGSYGYTF; CDR3nt: TGTGCCAGCAGCTCGACAGGATCCTATGGCTACACCTTC
v_gene: TRBV18; j_gene: TRBJ2-1; d_gene: .; abundance: once; CDR3aa: CASSKDGQFF; CDR3nt: TGTGCCAGCTCGAAGGATGGGCAGTTCTTC